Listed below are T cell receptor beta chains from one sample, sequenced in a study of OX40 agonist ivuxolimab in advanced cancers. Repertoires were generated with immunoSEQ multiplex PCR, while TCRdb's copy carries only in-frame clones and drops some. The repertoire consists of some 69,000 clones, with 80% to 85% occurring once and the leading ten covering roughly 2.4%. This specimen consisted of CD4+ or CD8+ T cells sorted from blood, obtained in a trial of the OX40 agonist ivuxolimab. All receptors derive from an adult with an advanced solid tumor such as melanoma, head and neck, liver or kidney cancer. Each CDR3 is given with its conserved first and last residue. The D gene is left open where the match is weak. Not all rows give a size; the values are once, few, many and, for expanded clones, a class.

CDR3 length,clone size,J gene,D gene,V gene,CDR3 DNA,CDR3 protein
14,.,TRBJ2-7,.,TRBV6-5,TGTGCCAGCCAACCGGGGCTAGCCTCCTACGAGCAGTACTTC,CASQPGLASYEQYF
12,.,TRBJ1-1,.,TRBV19,TGTGCCAGTCGGGGAGGGGGGACTGAAGCTTTCTTT,CASRGGGTEAFF
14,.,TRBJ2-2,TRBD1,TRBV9,TGTGCCAGCAGCTCCGGGACAGTAGCCGGGGAGCTGTTTTTT,CASSSGTVAGELFF
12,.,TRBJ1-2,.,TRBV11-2,TGTGCCAGCAGCATCCCCCCATATGGCTACACCTTC,CASSIPPYGYTF
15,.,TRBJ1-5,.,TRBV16,TGTGCCAGCAGCCAATTCATCGGGAGCCCAGAGCCCCAGCATTTT,CASSQFIGSPEPQHF
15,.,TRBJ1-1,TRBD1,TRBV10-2,TGCGCCAGCACCGGGACAGGGGGCGAACGCACTGAAGCTTTCTTT,CASTGTGGERTEAFF
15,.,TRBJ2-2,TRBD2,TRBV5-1,TGCGCCAGCAGCGAACGGGGGGCGAACACCGGGGAGCTGTTTTTT,CASSERGANTGELFF
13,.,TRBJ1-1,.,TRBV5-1,TGCGCCAGCAGCTCAGACGGCAACACTGAAGCTTTCTTT,CASSSDGNTEAFF
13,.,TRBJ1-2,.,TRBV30,TGTGCCTGGATAGGTTCAGGGGCGTATGGCTACACCTTC,CAWIGSGAYGYTF
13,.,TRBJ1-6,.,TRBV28,TGTGCCAGCAGTTATGCTACCTCCTCACCCCTCCACTTT,CASSYATSSPLHF
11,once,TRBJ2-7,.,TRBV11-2,TGTGCCAGCGCCCTGGCAGGGGAGCAGTACTTC,CASALAGEQYF
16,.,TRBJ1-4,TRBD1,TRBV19,TGTGCCAGTTCCGACAGGGGTGCAACGACTAATGAAAAACTGTTTTTT,CASSDRGATTNEKLFF
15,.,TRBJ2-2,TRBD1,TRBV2,TGTGCCAGCAGAGTCGAGACAGGGTATTCCAGGGAGCTGTTTTTT,CASRVETGYSRELFF
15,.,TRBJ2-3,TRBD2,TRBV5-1,TGCGCCAGCAGCCTAGGGGCGGGAGCGACAGATACGCAGTATTTT,CASSLGAGATDTQYF
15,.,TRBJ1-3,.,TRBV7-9,TGTGCCAGCAGCTTAGACAGTCCCTCTGGAAACACCATATATTTT,CASSLDSPSGNTIYF
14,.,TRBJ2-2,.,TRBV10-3,TGTGCCATCAGTGGCCGACAGAACACCGGGGAGCTGTTTTTT,CAISGRQNTGELFF
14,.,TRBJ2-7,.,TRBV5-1,TGCGCCAGCAGCTTGAGGGAGAGAACTGACGAGCAGTACTTC,CASSLRERTDEQYF
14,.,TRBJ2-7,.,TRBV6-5,TGTGCCAGCAGACCCGGGACGGGCTGGTACGAGCAGTACTTC,CASRPGTGWYEQYF
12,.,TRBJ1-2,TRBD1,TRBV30,TGTGCCTGGAGTTTCGGACAGGATGGCTACACCTTC,CAWSFGQDGYTF
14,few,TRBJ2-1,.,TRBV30,TGTGCCTGGATCCGGGGGACGCCTTACAATGAGCAGTTCTTC,CAWIRGTPYNEQFF
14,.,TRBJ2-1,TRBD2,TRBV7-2,TGTGCCAGCAGCTTTGGCGGGGGGGGGAATGAGCAGTTCTTC,CASSFGGGGNEQFF
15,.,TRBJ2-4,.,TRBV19,TGTGCCAGTAGTATAGGAGGATTAGCCAAAAACATTCAGTACTTC,CASSIGGLAKNIQYF